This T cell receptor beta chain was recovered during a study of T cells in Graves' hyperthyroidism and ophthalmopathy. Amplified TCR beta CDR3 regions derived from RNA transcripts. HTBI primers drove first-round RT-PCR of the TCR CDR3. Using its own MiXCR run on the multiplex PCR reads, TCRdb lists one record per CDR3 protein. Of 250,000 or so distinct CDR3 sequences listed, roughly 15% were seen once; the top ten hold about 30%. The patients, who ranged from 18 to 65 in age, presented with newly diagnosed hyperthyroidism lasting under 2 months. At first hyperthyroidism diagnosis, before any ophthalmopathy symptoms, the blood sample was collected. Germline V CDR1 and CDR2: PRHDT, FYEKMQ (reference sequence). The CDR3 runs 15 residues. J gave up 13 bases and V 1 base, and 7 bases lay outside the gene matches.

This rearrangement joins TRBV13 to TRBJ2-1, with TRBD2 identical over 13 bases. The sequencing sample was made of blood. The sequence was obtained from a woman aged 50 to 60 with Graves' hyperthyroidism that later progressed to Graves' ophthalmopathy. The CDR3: CASSLVLAGGALQFF. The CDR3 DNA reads TGTGCCAGCAGCTTAGTACTAGCGGGAGGGGCCCTCCAGTTCTTC.